This TCR beta chain was observed in a study of OX40 agonist ivuxolimab in advanced cancers. Study-wide background: Participants, 82.7% male, averaged roughly 59 years of age, ranging from about 23 to 80.

General study findings and limits: Antigens targeted by the expanded peripheral T cells were not determined.

A note on this clone: Its antigen is as yet unknown.

Here immunoSEQ multiplex PCR was the method, and the copy in TCRdb shows in-frame clones only, minus some. The sample yields roughly 23,000 clones, 70% to 90% seen once. The CDR3 has 15 amino acids. Germline values: CDR1 SGHVS, CDR2 FNYEAQ. The germline V and J ends were trimmed by 1 base and 11 bases, with 20 bases remaining between them. This rearrangement joins TRBV7-6 to TRBJ2-5; a weak D match, TRBD2 (6 bases). The sample in question was CD4+ or CD8+ T cells sorted from blood, obtained in a trial of the OX40 agonist ivuxolimab. The clonotype was recovered from an adult with an advanced solid tumor such as melanoma, head and neck, liver or kidney cancer. CDR3 nucleotide sequence: TGTGCCAGCAGCTTAGTACCGGGAGAGGTCTCTGAGCAGTACTTC. Translating it yields CASSLVPGEVSEQYF.